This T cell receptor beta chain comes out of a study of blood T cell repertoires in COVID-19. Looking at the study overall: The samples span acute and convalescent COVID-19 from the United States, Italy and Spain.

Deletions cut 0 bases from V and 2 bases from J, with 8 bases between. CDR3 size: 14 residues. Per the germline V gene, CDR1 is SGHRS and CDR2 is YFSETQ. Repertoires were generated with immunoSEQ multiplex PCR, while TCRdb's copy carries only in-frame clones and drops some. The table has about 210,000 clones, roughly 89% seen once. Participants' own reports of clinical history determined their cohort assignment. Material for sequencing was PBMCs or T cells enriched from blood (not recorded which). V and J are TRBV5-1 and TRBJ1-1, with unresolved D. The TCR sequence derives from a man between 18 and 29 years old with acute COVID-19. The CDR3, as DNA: TGCGCCAGCAGCTTGGCCATGACTAACACTGAAGCTTTCTTT. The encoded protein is CASSLAMTNTEAFF.